This TCR beta chain was found in a study of T cell responses to AZD1222 COVID-19 vaccine. Points from the study as a whole: Once two AZD1222 doses were given, Spike-specific TCR breadth and depth went up. Seropositivity was recorded at baseline in only a handful of AZD1222 recipients. It was only after the peak T cell response that any repertoires were sampled.

A remark on this clone: Its antigen is undetermined.

Germline V gene sequence: CDR1 MGHRA, CDR2 YSYEKL. V lost 2 bases and J 2 bases, leaving 17 bases between the germline ends. This CDR3 spans 17 amino acids. The assay was immunoSEQ multiplex PCR, and TCRdb's table has in-frame clones only and misses some. In the table there are approximately 26,000 clones, 75% to 90% of which are singletons. The TCR was taken from an adult in good health. Sequenced material: peripheral blood, taken on day 0 of AZD1222 vaccination. This chain connects TRBV4-1 to TRBJ2-3, with a possible D match to TRBD2 (6 bases). CDR3: CASSQKGLIQTTDTQYF. DNA of the CDR3: TGCGCCAGCAGCCAAAAGGGACTCATCCAAACCACAGATACGCAGTATTTT.